The 6 T cell receptor beta chains below all came from one sample that was sequenced in a study of long-term antiretroviral therapy in people with HIV. A v3.0 immunoSEQ assay was performed at survey level. Generated by immunoSEQ multiplex PCR, the TCRdb table keeps only in-frame clones and is missing some. Among some 24,000 clones, 81% were seen once, and the ten largest hold approximately 5.7%. This sample comprised unsorted PBMCs, obtained 4.4 years after starting antiretroviral therapy. Receptors originate from a man between 25 and 39 years old with HIV.

J is TRBJ2-1 and V is TRBV5-6; D is ambiguous. V dropped 6 bases and J dropped 4 bases, with 8 bases sitting between them. Germline CDR1 reads SGHDT; CDR2 reads YYEEEE. The CDR3 totals 12 residues. The CDR3 protein is CASTIIYNEQFF. The CDR3 DNA is TGTGCCAGCACCATCATATACAATGAGCAGTTCTTC.

This chain joins TRBV4-1 and TRBJ2-1; no definite D call. V lost 0 bases to trimming and J lost 10 bases, with 10 bases between them. Germline lookup yields CDR1 MGHRA and CDR2 YSYEKL. The length of the CDR3 is 13 residues. This CDR3 is CASSQDRRFEQFF. CDR3 nucleotide sequence: TGCGCCAGCAGCCAAGATAGGCGCTTCGAGCAGTTCTTC.

The chain uses TRBV10-3 and TRBJ2-7; D tentatively reads TRBD1 or TRBD2 (5 bases each). Trimming stripped 0 bases from V and 3 bases from J, with 9 bases between. Germline CDR1 is ENHRY and CDR2 is SYGVKD. The CDR3 is 14 residues long. CDR3 sequence: CAISESGTVYEQYF. DNA of the CDR3: TGTGCCATCAGTGAGTCGGGGACGGTCTACGAGCAGTACTTC.

This chain connects TRBV6-5 to TRBJ1-5; TRBD1 aligns across 7 bases. The CDR3 has 14 residues. Germline-derived CDR1 and CDR2 are MNHEY and SVGAGI. V trimming: 5 bases; J trimming: 5 bases; junction bases outside the gene matches: 6. CDR3 residues: CASSPTGPHQPQHF. The CDR3 nucleotides read TGTGCCAGCAGTCCGACAGGGCCCCATCAGCCCCAGCATTTT.

V is TRBV27 and J is TRBJ2-1, with TRBD2 matching over 13 bases. CDR3 length equals 17 residues. Germline V gives CDR1 MNHEY, CDR2 SMNVEV (reference sequence). Trimming removed 6 bases from V and 10 bases from J; junction bases left unmatched: 15. CDR3 sequence reads: CASRITWTSGSGGEQFF. In nucleotides, the CDR3 is TGTGCCAGCAGGATAACATGGACTAGCGGGAGTGGGGGGGAGCAGTTCTTC.

The rearrangement joins TRBV7-9 to TRBJ1-4; no clear D gene. Deletions cut 2 bases from V and 12 bases from J, with 10 bases between. Germline CDR1 is SEHNR and CDR2 is FQNEAQ (reference sequence). This CDR3 has 12 amino acids. The DNA for the CDR3 is TGTGCCAGCAGCTTACCGAGTAAAGAACTGTTTTTT. It encodes CASSLPSKELFF.